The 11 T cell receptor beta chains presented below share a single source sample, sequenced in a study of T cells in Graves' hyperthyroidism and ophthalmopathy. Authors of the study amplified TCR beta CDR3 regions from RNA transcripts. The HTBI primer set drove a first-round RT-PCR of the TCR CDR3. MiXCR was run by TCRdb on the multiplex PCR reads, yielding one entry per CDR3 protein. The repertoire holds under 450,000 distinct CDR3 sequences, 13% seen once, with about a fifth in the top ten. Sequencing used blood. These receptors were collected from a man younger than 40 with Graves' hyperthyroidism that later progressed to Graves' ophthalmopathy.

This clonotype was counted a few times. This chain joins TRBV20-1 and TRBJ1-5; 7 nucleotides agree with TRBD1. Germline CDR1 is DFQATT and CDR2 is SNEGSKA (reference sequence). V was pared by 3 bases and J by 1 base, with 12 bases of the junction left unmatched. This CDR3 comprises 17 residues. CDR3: CSARPTRGRLSNQPQHF. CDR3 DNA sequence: TGCAGTGCTAGGCCAACTAGGGGGCGCTTAAGCAATCAGCCCCAGCATTTT.

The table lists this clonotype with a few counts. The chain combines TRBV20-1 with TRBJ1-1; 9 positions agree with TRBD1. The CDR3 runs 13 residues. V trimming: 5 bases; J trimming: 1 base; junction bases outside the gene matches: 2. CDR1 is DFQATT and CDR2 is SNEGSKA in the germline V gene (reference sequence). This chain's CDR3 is CSAWTGENTEAFF. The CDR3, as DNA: TGCAGTGCTTGGACAGGGGAGAACACTGAAGCTTTCTTT.

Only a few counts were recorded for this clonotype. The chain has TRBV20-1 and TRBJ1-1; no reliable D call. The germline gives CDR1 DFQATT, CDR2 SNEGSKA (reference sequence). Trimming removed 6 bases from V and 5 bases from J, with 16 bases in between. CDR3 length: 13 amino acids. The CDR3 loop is CSASRHPGTEAFF. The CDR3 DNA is TGCAGTGCCTCTCGACACCCGGGGACTGAAGCTTTCTTT.

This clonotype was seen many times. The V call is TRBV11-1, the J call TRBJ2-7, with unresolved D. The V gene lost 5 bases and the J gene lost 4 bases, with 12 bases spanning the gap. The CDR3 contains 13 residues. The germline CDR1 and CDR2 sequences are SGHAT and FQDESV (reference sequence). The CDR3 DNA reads TGTGCCAGCAGCGAAATCCTCTCGTACGAGCAGTACTTC. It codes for CASSEILSYEQYF.

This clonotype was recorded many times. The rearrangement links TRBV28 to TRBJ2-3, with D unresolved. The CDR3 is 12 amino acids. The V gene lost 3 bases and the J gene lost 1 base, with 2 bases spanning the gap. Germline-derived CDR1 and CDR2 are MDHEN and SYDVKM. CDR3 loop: CASSFRTDTQYF. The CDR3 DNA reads TGTGCCAGCAGTTTTCGCACAGATACGCAGTATTTT.

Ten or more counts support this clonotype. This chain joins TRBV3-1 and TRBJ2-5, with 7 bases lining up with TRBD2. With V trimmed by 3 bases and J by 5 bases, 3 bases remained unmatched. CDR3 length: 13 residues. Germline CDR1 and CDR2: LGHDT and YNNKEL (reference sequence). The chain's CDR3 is CASSQQGGETQYF. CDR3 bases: TGTGCCAGCAGCCAGCAGGGAGGGGAGACCCAGTACTTC.

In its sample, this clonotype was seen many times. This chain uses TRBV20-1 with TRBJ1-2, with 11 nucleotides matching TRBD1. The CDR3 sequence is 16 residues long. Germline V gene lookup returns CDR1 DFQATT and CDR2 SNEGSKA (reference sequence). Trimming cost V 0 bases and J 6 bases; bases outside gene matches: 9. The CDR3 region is CSAREGQGAFWDGYTF. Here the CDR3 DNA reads TGCAGTGCTAGAGAAGGACAGGGGGCCTTTTGGGATGGCTACACCTTC.

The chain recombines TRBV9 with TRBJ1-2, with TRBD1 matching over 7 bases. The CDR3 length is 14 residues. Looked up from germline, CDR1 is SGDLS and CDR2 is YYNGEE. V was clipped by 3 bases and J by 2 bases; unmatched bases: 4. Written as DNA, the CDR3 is TGTGCCAGCAGCGCCGGGACAGAAAACTATGGCTACACCTTC. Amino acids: CASSAGTENYGYTF.

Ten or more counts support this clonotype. The CDR3: CASSPQWVGNQPQHF. The CDR3, as DNA: TGTGCCAGCAGTCCTCAGTGGGTAGGCAATCAGCCCCAGCATTTT. The chain links TRBV27 to TRBJ1-5; D is undetermined. The V gene's germline CDR1 is MNHEY and CDR2 SMNVEV (reference sequence). V was shortened by 5 bases and J by 2 bases, with 13 bases between the two germline ends. CDR3 length equals 15 residues.

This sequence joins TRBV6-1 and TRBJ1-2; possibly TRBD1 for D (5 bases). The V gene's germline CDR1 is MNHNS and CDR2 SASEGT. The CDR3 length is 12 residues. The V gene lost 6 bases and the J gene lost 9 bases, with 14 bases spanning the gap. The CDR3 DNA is TGTGCCAGCAGCCGGGACCCATTGCGCTACACCTTC. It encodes CASSRDPLRYTF.

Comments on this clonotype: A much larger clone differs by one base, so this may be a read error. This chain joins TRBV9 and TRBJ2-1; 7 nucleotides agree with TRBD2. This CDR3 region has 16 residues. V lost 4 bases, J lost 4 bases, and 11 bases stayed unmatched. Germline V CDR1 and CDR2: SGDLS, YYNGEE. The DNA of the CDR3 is TGTGCCAGCAGCACTAGCGAGAGGGGTGGTTACAATGAGCAGTTCTTC. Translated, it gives CASSTSERGGYNEQFF.